Following are 13 T cell receptor beta chains from one sample sequenced in a study of neurological immune-mediated disorders. Time point of the sample: longitudinal time-point 2. A single record per CDR3 protein comes from TCRdb applying MiXCR to the 5' RACE reads. Found here are roughly 60,000 distinct CDR3 sequences, 8.5% to 10% of them singletons; the top ten hold 12%. Sequenced input: PBMCs. The receptors shown here come from a man younger than 40 in good health.

There are many counts of this clonotype. This sequence joins TRBV7-9 and TRBJ1-3; 8 bases fit TRBD1. Trimming cost V 3 bases and J 1 base; bases outside gene matches: 8. The CDR3 is 17 residues long. The germline V gene has CDR1 SEHNR and CDR2 FQNEAQ (reference sequence). The CDR3 sequence: CASSFDRGQGSGNTIYF. The CDR3 bases are TGTGCCAGCAGCTTTGATCGAGGACAGGGTTCTGGAAACACCATATATTTT.

This clonotype has a count of ten or more. The V gene is TRBV7-2, the J gene TRBJ2-2; D uncertain. Trimming cost V 1 base and J 4 bases, with 10 bases left between them. Germline assignment: CDR1 SGHTA and CDR2 FQGNSA. The CDR3 has 15 residues. The CDR3 sequence: CASSLEGQITGELFF. As DNA, the CDR3 is TGTGCCAGCAGCTTAGAGGGCCAGATCACCGGGGAGCTGTTTTTT.

The table lists this clonotype with many counts. The J gene is TRBJ2-7, the V gene TRBV5-4; 11 nucleotides match TRBD2. CDR3 size: 17 residues. The germline V gene has CDR1 SGHNT and CDR2 YYREEE (reference sequence). The V gene end was trimmed by 2 bases and the J gene end by 0 bases; junction bases not matched to a gene: 7. CDR3 region: CASSFGTSGNISYEQYF. The CDR3 DNA sequence: TGTGCCAGCAGCTTCGGGACTAGCGGAAACATCTCCTACGAGCAGTACTTC. Full variable domain (outside the CDR3, taken from reference TRBV5-4 and TRBJ2-7): ETGVTQSPTHLIKTRGQQVTLRCSSQSGHNTVSWYQQALGQGPQFIFQYYREEENGRGNFPPRFSGLQFPNYSSELNVNALELDDSALYLCASSFGTSGNISYEQYFGPGTRLTVT.

This clonotype was found many times. V usage is TRBV9 and J usage is TRBJ2-1, with D unresolved. The V end lost 0 bases, the J end lost 0 bases, and 7 bases lay between the germline ends. Per germline, CDR1 SGDLS and CDR2 YYNGEE. This CDR3 contains 15 residues. The CDR3 DNA reads TGTGCCAGCAGCGTAGCGGTAAGCTCCTACAATGAGCAGTTCTTC. As protein: CASSVAVSSYNEQFF.

There are many counts of this clonotype. The rearrangement links TRBV5-5 to TRBJ1-6; D gene unclear. V was clipped by 4 bases and J by 1 base, with 9 bases between them. CDR3 length: 15 residues. Germline values: CDR1 SGHKS, CDR2 YYEKEE (reference sequence). In DNA form, the CDR3 reads TGTGCCAGCAGCCAGATAAGTTCCTATAATTCACCCCTCCACTTT. This gives the protein CASSQISSYNSPLHF.

Many counts were recorded for this clonotype. The DNA of the CDR3 is TGTGCCAGCAACCTACGGGGGGAGAGCGGGGCCAACGTCCTGACTTTC. Encoded protein: CASNLRGESGANVLTF. V gene TRBV7-3 combines with J gene TRBJ2-6, with 7 bases matching TRBD2. From germline, CDR1 is SGHTA and CDR2 FQGTGA. CDR3 length equals 16 residues. The trim removed 7 bases at V and 4 bases at J, leaving 10 bases unmatched.

There are many counts of this clonotype. The rearrangement uses TRBV6-2 or TRBV6-3 and TRBJ1-1; TRBD1 aligns across 10 bases. The length of the CDR3 is 14 residues. Trimming took 7 bases from V and 4 from J; bases not matched to a gene: 6. Germline V lookup: CDR1 MNHEY, CDR2 SVGEGT. DNA of the CDR3: TGTGCCAGCATTAAGGACAGGGGGGTCACTGAAGCTTTCTTT. Its translation is CASIKDRGVTEAFF.

CDR3 amino acids: CAIKAGEGVNYGYTF. CDR3 nucleotide sequence: TGTGCCATCAAGGCGGGGGAAGGGGTAAATTATGGCTACACCTTC. The chain joins TRBV10-3 to TRBJ1-2; TRBD1 is a possible D gene (5 bases). The V and J ends lost 7 bases and 5 bases respectively, with 20 bases between them. This CDR3 has 15 residues. Germline V CDR1 and CDR2: ENHRY, SYGVKD.

This clonotype has ten or more counts. The chain uses TRBV3-1 and TRBJ1-2, with 8 bases identical to TRBD1. The CDR3 sequence is 15 residues long. Germline CDR1 and CDR2: LGHDT and YNNKEL (reference sequence). J was trimmed by 6 bases and V by 0 bases; bases with no gene match: 6. In nucleotides, the CDR3 is TGTGCCAGCAGCCAAGATCCCGGGACAGGTGATGGCTACACCTTC. Translating it yields CASSQDPGTGDGYTF.

At least ten counts were recorded for this clonotype. This rearrangement joins TRBV5-5 to TRBJ2-5; D may be TRBD2 (6 bases). The V gene's germline CDR1 is SGHKS and CDR2 YYEKEE (reference sequence). The germline V and J ends were trimmed by 0 bases and 5 bases, with 11 bases remaining between them. The CDR3 covers 14 residues. CDR3 nucleotide sequence: TGTGCCAGCAGCTTGGAAGGAGGGCTGGAGACCCAGTACTTC. Protein product: CASSLEGGLETQYF.

This clonotype was counted ten times or more. The genes are TRBV11-2 and TRBJ1-4; a weak D match, TRBD1 (5 bases). Germline CDR1 and CDR2: SGHAT and FQNNGV. Trimming cost V 5 bases and J 4 bases, with 11 bases left between them. The CDR3 is made up of 14 amino acids. The CDR3 coding sequence is TGTGCCAGCAGCGGGACGGTCAATAATGAAAAACTGTTTTTT. It codes for CASSGTVNNEKLFF.

There are many counts of this clonotype. This chain's CDR3 is CASSLGVRKTGPDTQYF. The DNA for the CDR3 is TGTGCCAGCAGTCTGGGGGTCCGAAAGACAGGGCCAGATACGCAGTATTTT. The chain recombines TRBV6-6 with TRBJ2-3; 7 nucleotides agree with TRBD1. The CDR3 has 17 amino acids. The J segment lost 4 bases and the V segment lost 5 bases, leaving 15 bases of the junction unmatched. The germline gives CDR1 MNHNY, CDR2 SVGAGI (reference sequence).

This clonotype was counted many times. This chain uses TRBV6-1 with TRBJ1-6, with TRBD1 identical over 8 bases. CDR3 length equals 14 residues. Looked up from germline, CDR1 is MNHNS and CDR2 is SASEGT. Trimming took 5 bases from V and 7 from J; bases not matched to a gene: 4. Here the CDR3 reads CASSRTGINSPLHF. CDR3 nucleotides: TGTGCCAGCAGTCGGACAGGGATCAATTCACCCCTCCACTTT.